The TCR beta chain under discussion was sequenced for a study of human T cells and chemical hapten exposure. Study overall: DPC at 0.01% went onto the upper back in patch tests, read at 6 days. A mostly female patient group had alopecia areata, totalis or universalis.

The CDR3 consists of 12 residues. Trimming stripped 6 bases from V and 7 bases from J, with 10 bases between. Germline V gene lookup returns CDR1 SGHAT and CDR2 FQNNGV. Time point given: patch test 1, 2 weeks after DPC sensitization. Indicated treatment: therapeutic diphenylcyclopropenone sensitization with weekly scalp DPC. Sequencing started from total RNA isolated from unfractionated whole blood. A single record per CDR3 protein comes from TCRdb applying MiXCR to the RACE reads. The data contain roughly 74,000 distinct CDR3 sequences, around a third of them singletons. This receptor was identified in a man aged 35 to 55 with alopecia areata. Some clones in this sample may be carry-over from other donors' samples. The source was whole blood, collected in connection with sensitization to the hapten diphenylcyclopropenone (DPC). The V gene is TRBV11-2, the J gene TRBJ2-4; D ambiguous. The CDR3 loop reads CASSSFENIQYF. The CDR3 nucleotides are TGTGCCAGCAGTAGTTTTGAGAACATTCAGTACTTC.